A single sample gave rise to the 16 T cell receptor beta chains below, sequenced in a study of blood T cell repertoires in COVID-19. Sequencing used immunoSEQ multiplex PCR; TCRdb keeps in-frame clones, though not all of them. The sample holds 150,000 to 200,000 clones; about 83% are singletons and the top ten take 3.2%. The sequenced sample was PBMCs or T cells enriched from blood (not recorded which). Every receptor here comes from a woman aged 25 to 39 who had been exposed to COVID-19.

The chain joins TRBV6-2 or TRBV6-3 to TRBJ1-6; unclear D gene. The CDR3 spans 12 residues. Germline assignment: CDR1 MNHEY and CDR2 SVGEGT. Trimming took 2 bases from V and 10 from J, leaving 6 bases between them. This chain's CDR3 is CASSYMASPLHF. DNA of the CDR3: TGTGCCAGCAGTTACATGGCCTCACCCCTCCACTTT.

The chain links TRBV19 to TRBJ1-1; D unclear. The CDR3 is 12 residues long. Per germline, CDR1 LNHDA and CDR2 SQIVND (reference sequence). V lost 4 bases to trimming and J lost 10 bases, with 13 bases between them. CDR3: CASSTPEGAAFF. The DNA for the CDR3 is TGTGCCAGTAGTACCCCCGAGGGTGCAGCTTTCTTT.

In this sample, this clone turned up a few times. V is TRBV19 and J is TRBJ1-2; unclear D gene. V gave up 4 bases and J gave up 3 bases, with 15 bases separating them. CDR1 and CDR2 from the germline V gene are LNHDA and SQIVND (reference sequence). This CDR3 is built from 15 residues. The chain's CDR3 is CASSNRAGFDYGYTF. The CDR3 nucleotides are TGTGCCAGTAGTAATAGGGCGGGCTTCGACTATGGCTACACCTTC. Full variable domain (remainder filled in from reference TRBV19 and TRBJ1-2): DGGITQSPKYLFRKEGQNVTLSCEQNLNHDAMYWYRQDPGQGLRLIYYSQIVNDFQKGDIAEGYSVSREKKESFPLTVTSAQKNPTAFYLCASSNRAGFDYGYTFGSGTRLTVV.

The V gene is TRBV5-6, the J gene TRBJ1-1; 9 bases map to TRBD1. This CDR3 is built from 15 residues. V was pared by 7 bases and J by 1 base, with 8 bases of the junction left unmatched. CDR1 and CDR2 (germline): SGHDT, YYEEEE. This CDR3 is CASGPEQGANTEAFF. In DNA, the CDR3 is TGTGCCAGCGGTCCGGAACAGGGGGCGAACACTGAAGCTTTCTTT.

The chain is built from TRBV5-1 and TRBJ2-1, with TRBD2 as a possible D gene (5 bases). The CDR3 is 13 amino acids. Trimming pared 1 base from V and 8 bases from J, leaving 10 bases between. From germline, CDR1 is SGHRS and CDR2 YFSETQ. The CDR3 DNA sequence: TGCGCCAGCAGCTTGACCCATAGCGATGAGCAGTTCTTC. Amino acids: CASSLTHSDEQFF.

CDR3 in amino acids: CASSTLSPGRETQYF. The CDR3 DNA follows: TGCGCCAGCAGCACCCTCAGCCCAGGTCGAGAGACCCAGTACTTC. The V and J genes are TRBV4-3 and TRBJ2-5; D not certain. Trimming removed 5 bases at V and 4 bases at J, with 17 bases between. The germline V gene has CDR1 LGHNA and CDR2 YSLEER. This CDR3 is 15 amino acids long.

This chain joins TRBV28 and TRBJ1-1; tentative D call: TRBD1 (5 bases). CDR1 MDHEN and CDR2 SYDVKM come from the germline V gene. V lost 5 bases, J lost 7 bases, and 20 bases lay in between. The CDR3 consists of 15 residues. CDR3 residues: CASSNHRPEGGEAFF. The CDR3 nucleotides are TGTGCCAGCAGTAACCACAGGCCAGAGGGAGGTGAAGCTTTCTTT.

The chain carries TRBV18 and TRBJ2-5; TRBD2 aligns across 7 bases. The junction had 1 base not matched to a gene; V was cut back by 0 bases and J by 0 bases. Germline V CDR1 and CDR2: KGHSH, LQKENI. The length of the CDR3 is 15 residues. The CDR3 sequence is CASSPPGTNQETQYF. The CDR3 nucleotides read TGTGCCAGCTCACCACCCGGGACTAACCAAGAGACCCAGTACTTC.

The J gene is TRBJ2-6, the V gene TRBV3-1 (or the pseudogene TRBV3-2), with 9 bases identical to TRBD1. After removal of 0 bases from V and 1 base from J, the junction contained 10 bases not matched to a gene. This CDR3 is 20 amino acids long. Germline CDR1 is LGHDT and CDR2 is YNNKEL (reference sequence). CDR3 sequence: CASSQDDQDRGWSGANVLTF. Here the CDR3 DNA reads TGTGCCAGCAGCCAAGATGACCAGGACAGGGGCTGGTCTGGGGCCAACGTCCTGACTTTC.

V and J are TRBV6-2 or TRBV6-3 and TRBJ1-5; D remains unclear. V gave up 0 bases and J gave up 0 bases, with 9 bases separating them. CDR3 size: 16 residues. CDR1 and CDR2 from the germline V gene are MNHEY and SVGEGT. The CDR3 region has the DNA TGTGCCAGCAGTTACTCGCCCGCAGATAGCAATCAGCCCCAGCATTTT. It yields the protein CASSYSPADSNQPQHF.

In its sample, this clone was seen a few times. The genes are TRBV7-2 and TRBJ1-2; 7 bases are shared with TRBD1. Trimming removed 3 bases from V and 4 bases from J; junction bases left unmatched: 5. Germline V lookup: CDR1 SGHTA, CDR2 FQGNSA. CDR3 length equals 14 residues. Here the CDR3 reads CASSLEGAGYGYTF. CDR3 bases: TGTGCCAGCAGCTTGGAGGGGGCGGGCTATGGCTACACCTTC. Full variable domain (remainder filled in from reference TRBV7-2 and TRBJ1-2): GAGVSQSPSNKVTEKGKDVELRCDPISGHTALYWYRQSLGQGLEFLIYFQGNSAPDKSGLPSDRFSAERTGGSVSTLTIQRTQQEDSAVYLCASSLEGAGYGYTFGSGTRLTVV.

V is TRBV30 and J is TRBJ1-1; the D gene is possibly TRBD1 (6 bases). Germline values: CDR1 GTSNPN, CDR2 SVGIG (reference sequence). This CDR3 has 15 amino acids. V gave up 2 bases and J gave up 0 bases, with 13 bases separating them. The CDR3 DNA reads TGTGCCTGGAGTAGGGGGAGAACAGTGAACACTGAAGCTTTCTTT. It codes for CAWSRGRTVNTEAFF.

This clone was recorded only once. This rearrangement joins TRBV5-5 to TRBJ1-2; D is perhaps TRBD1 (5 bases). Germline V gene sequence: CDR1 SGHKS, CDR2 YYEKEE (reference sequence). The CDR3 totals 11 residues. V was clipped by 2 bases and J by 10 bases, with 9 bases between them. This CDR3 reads CASSFRQLYTF. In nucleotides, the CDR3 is TGTGCCAGCAGCTTTAGACAGCTCTACACCTTC.

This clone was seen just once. CDR3 DNA: TGTGCCAGCAGCCAAGACCGGCAGGGCCCCTACGAGCAGTACTTC. Its protein is CASSQDRQGPYEQYF. The V gene is TRBV3-1 (or the pseudogene TRBV3-2), the J gene TRBJ2-7; tentative D call: TRBD1 (5 bases). The CDR3 contains 15 residues. V was pared by 0 bases and J by 2 bases, with 11 bases between. Germline CDR1 LGHDT, CDR2 YNNKEL (reference sequence).

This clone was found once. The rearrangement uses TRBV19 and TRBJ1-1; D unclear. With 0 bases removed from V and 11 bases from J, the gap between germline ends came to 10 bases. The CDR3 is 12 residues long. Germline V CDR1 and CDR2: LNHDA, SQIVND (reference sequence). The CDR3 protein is CASSIDRAGAFF. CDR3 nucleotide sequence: TGTGCCAGTAGTATAGATCGGGCGGGTGCTTTCTTT.

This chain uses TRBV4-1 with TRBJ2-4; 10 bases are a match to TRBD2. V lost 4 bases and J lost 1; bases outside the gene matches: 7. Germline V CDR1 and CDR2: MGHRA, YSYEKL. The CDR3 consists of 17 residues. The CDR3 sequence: CASSPGSGGAAKNIQYF. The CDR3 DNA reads TGCGCCAGCAGCCCAGGAAGCGGGGGGGCTGCCAAAAACATTCAGTACTTC.